The next 12 T cell receptor beta chains were all read from a single sample in a study of shared clonotypes between healthy human individuals. Data came from immunoSEQ multiplex PCR; TCRdb stores just in-frame clones and leaves some out. The table lists 550,000 to 700,000 clones, roughly 73% of them singletons. What was sequenced was memory CD4+ T cells sorted from blood. Subset denoted: CD45RA-negative fraction. The receptor source for this set is a woman in her twenties or thirties in good health.

This clone was detected once. This rearrangement joins TRBV28 to TRBJ1-4, with 8 bases matching TRBD1. Germline V gene sequence: CDR1 MDHEN, CDR2 SYDVKM. There are 15 residues in the CDR3. V shed 5 bases and J 8 bases; nucleotides not matched to a gene: 10. This CDR3 reads CASSVDRALREKLFF. The CDR3 DNA reads as TGTGCCAGCAGTGTGGACAGGGCCCTAAGGGAAAAACTGTTTTTT.

The rearrangement uses TRBV10-1 and TRBJ2-7; 10 bases align to TRBD2. The length of the CDR3 is 18 residues. V shed 0 bases, J shed 0 bases, and the junction held 8 bases outside the gene matches. CDR1 and CDR2 (germline): WNHNN, SYGVQD (reference sequence). CDR3: CASSESGSGRLFSYEQYF. CDR3 DNA sequence: TGCGCCAGCAGTGAGTCGGGTAGCGGGAGGCTCTTCTCCTACGAGCAGTACTTC.

As concerns this clone: Other DNA sequences in this specimen translate into the identical CDR3. This sequence joins TRBV29-1 and TRBJ1-1; D not certain. The CDR3 sequence is 10 residues long. V lost 4 bases, J lost 5 bases, and 5 bases lay in between. CDR1 SQVTM and CDR2 ANQGSEA come from the germline V gene. The CDR3 here is CSVVGTEAFF. The CDR3 DNA reads TGCAGCGTTGTAGGGACTGAAGCTTTCTTT.

The J gene is TRBJ1-1, the V gene TRBV7-3; D is perhaps TRBD1 (5 bases). Trimming took 5 bases from V and 1 from J, leaving 11 bases between them. This CDR3 has 14 residues. Germline loops: CDR1 SGHTA, CDR2 FQGTGA. The CDR3 sequence: CASSRGTENTEAFF. The DNA of the CDR3 is TGTGCCAGCAGCCGTGGGACTGAGAACACTGAAGCTTTCTTT.

The chain is built from TRBV4-1 and TRBJ1-5; D is unresolved. Germline lookup yields CDR1 MGHRA and CDR2 YSYEKL. The CDR3 loop spans 13 amino acids. V dropped 4 bases and J dropped 4 bases, with 8 bases sitting between them. The CDR3 region is CASSPQVNQPQHF. The DNA of the CDR3 is TGCGCCAGCAGCCCTCAGGTGAATCAGCCCCAGCATTTT.

In regard to this clone: Within the sample, other DNA sequences also encode this same CDR3. This chain links TRBV9 with TRBJ2-1; D not certain. The CDR3 sequence is 13 residues long. The germline gives CDR1 SGDLS, CDR2 YYNGEE. V lost 2 bases, J lost 7 bases, and 10 bases lay in between. The CDR3 DNA reads as TGTGCCAGCAGCGTCGGCGTCGAGAATGAGCAGTTCTTC. Translation: CASSVGVENEQFF.

This clone was seen more than once but under ten times. The chain is built from TRBV29-1 and TRBJ1-2, with D maybe TRBD1 (5 bases). The germline V gene has CDR1 SQVTM and CDR2 ANQGSEA. The V gene lost 4 bases and the J gene lost 3 bases, with 12 bases spanning the gap. This CDR3 contains 13 residues. CDR3 bases: TGCAGCGTTGCGCAGGGTTGGGACTATGGCTACACCTTC. Protein product: CSVAQGWDYGYTF.

This chain joins TRBV29-1 and TRBJ2-5; D is unclear. Germline CDR1 reads SQVTM; CDR2 reads ANQGSEA. CDR3 length: 14 amino acids. Trimming pared 0 bases from V and 4 bases from J, leaving 12 bases between. As DNA, the CDR3 is TGCAGCGTTGAAGATCTAGGGTTTACAGAGACCCAGTACTTC. It encodes CSVEDLGFTETQYF.

V gene TRBV19 combines with J gene TRBJ1-5; perhaps TRBD1 as D (6 bases). The CDR3 is 13 amino acids. Germline V gene lookup returns CDR1 LNHDA and CDR2 SQIVND (reference sequence). V was clipped by 8 bases and J by 3 bases, with 11 bases between them. The CDR3 region has the DNA TGTGCCAGTGCAACAGGGCTCAATCAGCCCCAGCATTTT. Encoded protein: CASATGLNQPQHF.

The rearrangement joins TRBV9 to TRBJ2-2, with 7 bases matching TRBD2. This CDR3 contains 15 residues. Per germline, CDR1 SGDLS and CDR2 YYNGEE. Germline trimming cut 3 bases from V and 6 bases from J; bases unmatched to any gene: 8. The CDR3 coding sequence is TGTGCCAGCAGCGCGGGCGGGAGAACTCCCGGGGAGCTGTTTTTT. It specifies CASSAGGRTPGELFF.

This chain connects TRBV6-5 to TRBJ2-7; 13 nucleotides line up with TRBD2. Germline V gene sequence: CDR1 MNHEY, CDR2 SVGAGI. The CDR3 is made up of 15 amino acids. V was clipped by 5 bases and J by 1 base; unmatched bases: 2. CDR3 sequence: CASSRLAGGSYEQYF. The CDR3 DNA sequence: TGTGCCAGCAGTAGACTAGCGGGAGGTTCCTACGAGCAGTACTTC.

A few counts support this clone. J is TRBJ1-1 and V is TRBV9, with a possible D match to TRBD1 (5 bases). From germline, CDR1 is SGDLS and CDR2 YYNGEE. The CDR3 loop spans 13 amino acids. V lost 4 bases and J lost 7, with 14 bases in between. CDR3 region: CASSPDLGGEAFF. CDR3 in DNA: TGTGCCAGCAGCCCCGATTTGGGGGGTGAAGCTTTCTTT.